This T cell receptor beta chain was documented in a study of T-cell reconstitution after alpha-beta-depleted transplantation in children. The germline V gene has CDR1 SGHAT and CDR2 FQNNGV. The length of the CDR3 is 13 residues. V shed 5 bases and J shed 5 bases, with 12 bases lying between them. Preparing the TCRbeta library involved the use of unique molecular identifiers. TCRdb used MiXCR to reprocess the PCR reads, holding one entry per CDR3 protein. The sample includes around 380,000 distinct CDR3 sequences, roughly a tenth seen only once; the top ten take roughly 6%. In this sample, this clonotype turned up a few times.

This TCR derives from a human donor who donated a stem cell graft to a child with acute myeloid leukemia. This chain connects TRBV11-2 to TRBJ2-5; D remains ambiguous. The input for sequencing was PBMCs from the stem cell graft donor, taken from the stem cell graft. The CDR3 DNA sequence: TGTGCCAGCAGCCTAGGGCCTGCGGAGACCCAGTACTTC. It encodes CASSLGPAETQYF. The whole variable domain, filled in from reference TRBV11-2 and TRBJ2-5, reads EAGVAQSPRYKIIEKRQSVAFWCNPISGHATLYWYQQILGQGPKLLIQFQNNGVVDDSQLPKDRFSAERLKGVDSTLKIQPAKLEDSAVYLCASSLGPAETQYFGPGTRLLVL.